These T cell receptor beta chains were read from a single sample in a study of early T cells in non-severe SARS-CoV-2 infection. TCRdb redid the calling of the 5' RACE reads with MiXCR, one entry per CDR3 protein. The repertoire holds approximately 69,000 distinct CDR3 sequences, with about 9.4% as singletons. Sequenced: whole blood. Receptor source: an adult who was a healthcare worker with PCR-confirmed SARS-CoV-2 infection or an uninfected control (not recorded which). CDR3s include the opening cysteine and the closing phenylalanine or tryptophan. Fields, in order: D gene, V gene, CDR3 length, J gene, clone size, CDR3 DNA, CDR3 protein. The D gene is left open where the match is weak. Size is omitted from some rows. Given values are once, few, many or a class for expanded clones.

>NA|TRBV7-9|13|TRBJ2-3|many
TGTGCCAGCAGCTTCTCACACACAGATACGCAGTATTTT
CASSFSHTDTQYF
>TRBD2|TRBV7-2|15|TRBJ2-7|NA
TGTGCCAGCAGCTTATCGACTAGCGGGATCTACGAGCAGTACTTC
CASSLSTSGIYEQYF
>NA|TRBV11-3|15|TRBJ2-1|NA
TGTGCCAGCAGCTTATTTGGGGGCAGCTACAATGAGCAGTTCTTC
CASSLFGGSYNEQFF
>NA|TRBV24-1|20|TRBJ1-2|NA
TGTGCCACCAGTGATCCCGCCGAGCCTTCTCACGTGGGATTTGGCTATGGCTACACCTTC
CATSDPAEPSHVGFGYGYTF
>NA|TRBV10-3|15|TRBJ2-6|few
TGTGCCATCAGTGCGAGGACTGCTGGGGCCAACGTCCTGACTTTC
CAISARTAGANVLTF
>NA|TRBV2|16|TRBJ1-1|few
TGTGCCAGCAGCGGTTCAAAAACAGGGATCGACACTGAAGCTTTCTTT
CASSGSKTGIDTEAFF
>TRBD1|TRBV20-1|14|TRBJ2-3|NA
TGCAGTGCCGGACAGGGTCAGAATCCGGATACGCAGTATTTT
CSAGQGQNPDTQYF
>TRBD1|TRBV6-6|15|TRBJ2-7|NA
TGTGCCAGCAGTTCGACAGGGGGGGAATCCTACGAGCAGTACTTC
CASSSTGGESYEQYF
>NA|TRBV5-1|16|TRBJ2-3|many
TGCGCCAGCAGCTTCTCGCAGGGGACCAGCACAGATACGCAGTATTTT
CASSFSQGTSTDTQYF
>TRBD1|TRBV10-3|12|TRBJ1-2|many
TGTGCCAACACGGACAGGGGGTATGGCTACACCTTC
CANTDRGYGYTF
>TRBD1|TRBV29-1|14|TRBJ2-3|many
TGCAGCGTTGAAGGGACAGGGAGATCAGATACGCAGTATTTT
CSVEGTGRSDTQYF
>NA|TRBV5-6|13|TRBJ2-1|many
TGTGCCAGCAGCTTACAAATTTTCAATGAGCAGTTCTTC
CASSLQIFNEQFF
>NA|TRBV7-2|15|TRBJ2-3|once
TGTGCCAGCAGCTTAGATACAGGGCGCACAGATACGCAGTATTTT
CASSLDTGRTDTQYF
>NA|TRBV20-1|13|TRBJ2-3|NA
TGCAGTGCCCCCAGGGGGGCAGCAGATACGCAGTATTTT
CSAPRGAADTQYF
>TRBD2|TRBV24-1|16|TRBJ2-1|many
TGTGCCACCAGTGAGCAGTTAGCGGGGGGGCCAGAAGAGCAGTTCTTC
CATSEQLAGGPEEQFF
>TRBD2|TRBV7-9|17|TRBJ2-3|many
TGTGCCAGCAGCTTAGCGGAGCGGGGCTTTCGGACAGATACGCAGTATTTT
CASSLAERGFRTDTQYF
>NA|TRBV7-3|13|TRBJ1-1|NA
TGTGCCAGCAGCTCTGCACTAAACACTGAAGCTTTCTTT
CASSSALNTEAFF
>NA|TRBV9|13|TRBJ1-1|NA
TGTGCCAGCAGCGTAAGCGGGAACACTGAAGCTTTCTTT
CASSVSGNTEAFF
>NA|TRBV9|12|TRBJ1-1|many
TGTGCCAGCAGTCGTATGAACACTGAAGCTTTCTTT
CASSRMNTEAFF
>NA|TRBV11-3|14|TRBJ2-3|NA
TGTGCCAGCAGCCGGTCCGGTGGCACAGATACGCAGTATTTT
CASSRSGGTDTQYF
>NA|TRBV6-1|18|TRBJ2-2|few
TGTGCCAGCAGGGACCGGGACATCCGGCGTGGTGGCACCGGGGAGCTGTTTTTT
CASRDRDIRRGGTGELFF
>TRBD1|TRBV5-1|14|TRBJ2-5|NA
TGCGCCAGCAGCTCCGGGACAGGGTCGGAGACCCAGTACTTC
CASSSGTGSETQYF
>NA|TRBV14|15|TRBJ2-5|once
TGTGCCAGCAGCCAAGTAGTATCCAGACAAGAGACCCAGTACTTC
CASSQVVSRQETQYF